This T cell receptor beta chain appears in the sequencing data of a study of OX40 agonist ivuxolimab in advanced cancers. Study in general: Earlier treatment with anti-PD-1, anti-PD-L1 or anti-CTLA-4 was permitted, and roughly 40% had received some.

Profiling relied on immunoSEQ multiplex PCR, and the TCRdb table lists in-frame clones only, not all of them. The repertoire holds about 72,000 clones, with 80% to 85% as singletons. The CDR3 spans 17 residues. Per the germline V gene, CDR1 is LNHDA and CDR2 is SQIVND (reference sequence). J lost 6 bases, V lost 3 bases, and 12 bases had no gene match. Sampling times: baseline, cycle 4 day 1, cycle 7 day 1. This sample comprised CD4+ or CD8+ T cells sorted from blood, obtained in a trial of the OX40 agonist ivuxolimab. The V call is TRBV19, the J call TRBJ2-1; 9 bases line up with TRBD2. The TCR sequence derives from an adult with an advanced solid tumor such as melanoma, head and neck, liver or kidney cancer. For the CDR3, the DNA is TGTGCCAGTAGTATGAAGGGACTAGCTGCCTCGTTCAATGAGCAGTTCTTC. Its translation is CASSMKGLAASFNEQFF.